This section outlines one TCR beta chain sequence together with its context. The sample is drawn from a study of blood T cell repertoires in COVID-19. Study in general: T cells, B-cell-depleted T cells, or PBMCs supplied cDNA or gDNA.

Trimming removed 9 bases from V and 6 bases from J; junction bases left unmatched: 11. Germline-derived CDR1 and CDR2 are KGHDR and SFDVKD. The CDR3 totals 14 residues. As handled by the study authors: Amplification of reference gene primers provided the estimated nucleated cell counts. Profiled with immunoSEQ multiplex PCR; TCRdb holds only in-frame clones, not every one. The D gene and trimming were derived from the DNA, and the V and J assignments and clone size from that table. The table has 300,000 to 400,000 clones, about 86% seen once; the top ten hold just under 3%. The clonotype originates from a man aged 25 to 40 with active or convalescent COVID-19. The sample comprised peripheral blood. The chain combines TRBV24-1 with TRBJ2-7; TRBD1 matches 9 bases. The CDR3 DNA is TGTGCCACCTTTCCCGGGACAGGGAGGGGCGAGCAGTACTTC. It specifies CATFPGTGRGEQYF.